This T cell receptor beta chain came from a study of CD8 T cells in ankylosing spondylitis. Overall study findings and caveats: A motif in TCR beta, a set of 8 or 9 highly homologous variants, appeared characteristic of ankylosing spondylitis blood.

This CDR3 is 13 amino acids long. As to this clonotype: Its specificity is not known. Compared with germline, one end of the junction differs, possibly owing to a read error.

By quantitative 5'-RACE with molecular barcodes, the TCR beta libraries were made. TCRdb recomputed calls from the 5' RACE reads with MiXCR, one row per CDR3 protein. The table shows around 490,000 distinct CDR3 sequences, with approximately 5.3% occurring only once. The source is a male donor with ankylosing spondylitis. This rearrangement joins TRBV5-3 to TRBJ1-2; D gene unclear. TRBV5-3 is marked as an open reading frame, function uncertain. The sequencing input was blood, either unsorted or a sorted T cell fraction (not recorded which). For the CDR3, the DNA is TGTGCCAGGAGCTACGGACGGAACTATGGCTACACCTTC. Translation: CARSYGRNYGYTF.